The entry that follows covers one T cell receptor (beta chain) sequence. The germline V gene encodes CDR1 GTSNPN and CDR2 SVGIG (reference sequence). This CDR3 has 14 residues. The sample comes from a study of patients and donors after allogeneic stem cell transplantation. Via MiXCR, TCRdb re-called the RT-PCR reads, giving one row per CDR3 protein. The table shows roughly 4,200 distinct CDR3 sequences, with roughly 26% occurring only once. The chain carries TRBV30 and TRBJ2-5, with TRBD2 matching over 7 bases. The origin of this receptor is a human donor who was either an allogeneic HSCT recipient or a stem cell or donor lymphocyte infusion donor (not recorded which). It is not recorded whose cells these are; they may come from a transplant donor. Specimen: blood, either unsorted or a sorted T cell fraction (not recorded which). CDR3 DNA sequence: TGTGCTCGGAGCGGCAGCGGGGCCAAAGAGACCCAGTACTTC. It specifies CARSGSGAKETQYF.